This T cell receptor beta chain is drawn from a study of shared clonotypes between healthy human individuals. Per germline, CDR1 SGDLS and CDR2 YYNGEE. This CDR3 region has 14 residues. The V end lost 3 bases, the J end lost 2 bases, and 12 bases lay between the germline ends. Sorted subsets were amplified in replicate PCRs using around 0.2 ug DNA, 30,000 to 35,000 T cell genomes. TCRdb's table, derived via immunoSEQ multiplex PCR, lists solely in-frame clones and lacks some. This table has about 2 million clones, 95% appearing once. The specimen sequenced was naive CD4+ T cells sorted from blood. Subset specified: CD45RA+ positively selected. This TCR was sampled from a man between 18 and 29 years old in good health. This sequence joins TRBV9 and TRBJ2-7, with a weak D call TRBD1 (7 bases). CDR3 in DNA: TGTGCCAGCAGCGCGGCAGGGGGGCCCTACGAGCAGTACTTC. It yields the protein CASSAAGGPYEQYF.